These 32 T cell receptor beta chains were sequenced from one sample in a study of cytomegalovirus exposure and HLA in healthy donors. PCR used 60 Vbeta primers and 13 Jbeta primers. TCRdb's copy holds only in-frame clones and misses some; the assay was immunoSEQ multiplex PCR. The table lists approximately 200,000 clones, around 80% of them singletons. Sequencing was done on a sample of PBMCs. Source of these receptors: a man aged 30-40 years in good health and CMV-seronegative.

The V call is TRBV28, the J call TRBJ2-1, with TRBD2 matching 8 bases. Per germline, CDR1 MDHEN and CDR2 SYDVKM. V trimming: 7 bases; J trimming: 10 bases; junction bases outside the gene matches: 15. This CDR3 is built from 15 residues. The CDR3 sequence: CASKPPGLGIREQFF. The CDR3 nucleotides read TGTGCCAGCAAACCCCCGGGACTAGGAATTAGGGAGCAGTTCTTC.

This clone was seen a few times. The chain couples TRBV29-1 to TRBJ2-2, with 8 nucleotides matching TRBD1. The length of the CDR3 is 14 residues. Germline lookup yields CDR1 SQVTM and CDR2 ANQGSEA. The ends lost 7 bases at V and 4 bases at J; junction bases unmatched: 8. The CDR3 DNA is TGCAGCGCTTGGACAGGGAAGGCCACCGGGGAGCTGTTTTTT. Translation gives CSAWTGKATGELFF.

The chain carries TRBV2 and TRBJ2-2; D might be TRBD1 (6 bases). Trimming pared 4 bases from V and 2 bases from J, leaving 17 bases between. The CDR3 is 17 amino acids. Germline values: CDR1 SNHLY, CDR2 FYNNEI. This CDR3 reads CASSGTPGTLNTGELFF. The CDR3 bases are TGTGCCAGCAGTGGAACCCCCGGGACACTCAACACCGGGGAGCTGTTTTTT.

This chain links TRBV2 with TRBJ2-7; TRBD1 agrees at 10 bases. V lost 7 bases, J lost 6 bases, and 9 bases stayed unmatched. Germline CDR1 SNHLY, CDR2 FYNNEI. This CDR3 has 14 residues. The CDR3 here is CASTGGQGTSEQYF. CDR3 nucleotides: TGTGCCAGCACGGGGGGACAGGGGACTAGCGAGCAGTACTTC.

To note about this clone: One end of the junction does not line up with germline, which may come from a read error. The CDR3 loop is CASSRGGGNPEAFF. In DNA, the CDR3 is TGTGCCAGCAGTCGCGGGGGAGGGAACCCTGAAGCTTTCTTT. The chain combines TRBV5-4 with TRBJ1-1; TRBD1 is a possible D gene (5 bases). Germline V gene data show CDR1 as SGHNT and CDR2 as YYREEE (reference sequence). The CDR3 spans 14 residues.

Remarks on this clone: Mismatch with germline at one junction end may stem from a read error. V usage is TRBV7-7 and J usage is TRBJ2-1; D gene unclear. This CDR3 spans 15 amino acids. Germline V gene data show CDR1 as SSHAT and CDR2 as FNYEAQ (reference sequence). The DNA of the CDR3 is TGTGCTAGCAGCTTAGGAGTTGCTCTAAACAATGAGCAGTTCTTC. The encoded protein is CASSLGVALNNEQFF. The full variable domain, completed using reference TRBV7-7 and TRBJ2-1, is GAGVSQSPRYKVTKRGQDVTLRCDPISSHATLYWYQQALGQGPEFLTYFNYEAQPDKSGLPSDRFSAERPEGSISTLTIQRTEQRDSAMYRCASSLGVALNNEQFFGPGTRLTVL.

The sample holds a few counts of this clone. The DNA for the CDR3 is TGTGCCAGTAGTGTAAGCCCTACAGGCTCGGCTTTCTTT. Amino acid sequence: CASSVSPTGSAFF. The chain recombines TRBV19 with TRBJ1-1, with a weak D call TRBD1 (5 bases). From germline, CDR1 is LNHDA and CDR2 SQIVND (reference sequence). Trimming shortened V by 5 bases and J by 11 bases, and 18 bases separated the two germline ends. The length of the CDR3 is 13 residues. Complete variable domain (other parts from reference TRBV19 and TRBJ1-1): DGGITQSPKYLFRKEGQNVTLSCEQNLNHDAMYWYRQDPGQGLRLIYYSQIVNDFQKGDIAEGYSVSREKKESFPLTVTSAQKNPTAFYLCASSVSPTGSAFFGQGTRLTVV.

This clone was detected only once. The chain couples TRBV5-4 to TRBJ1-6; 7 positions match TRBD1. The CDR3 loop spans 14 amino acids. Germline trimming cut 2 bases from V and 10 bases from J; bases unmatched to any gene: 6. CDR1 and CDR2 (germline): SGHNT, YYREEE (reference sequence). CDR3 loop: CASSFRQGGSPLHF. DNA for the CDR3: TGTGCCAGCAGCTTCCGACAGGGCGGCTCACCCCTCCACTTT.

The rearrangement links TRBV19 to TRBJ1-1; D might be TRBD1 (6 bases). The CDR3 covers 13 residues. V shed 7 bases and J shed 0 bases, with 9 bases lying between them. The V gene's germline CDR1 is LNHDA and CDR2 SQIVND (reference sequence). The CDR3 DNA sequence: TGTGCCAGTAACCGACAGGTGAACACTGAAGCTTTCTTT. Encoded protein: CASNRQVNTEAFF.

In DNA, the CDR3 is TGTGCCAGCACCTCCCGGGCGGGGGGAGAATCACCCCTCCACTTT. Translating it yields CASTSRAGGESPLHF. The V call is TRBV2, the J call TRBJ1-6; TRBD1 is a possible D gene (5 bases). CDR3 size: 15 residues. Trimming cost V 7 bases and J 10 bases, with 20 bases left between them. Germline lookup yields CDR1 SNHLY and CDR2 FYNNEI.

V gene TRBV28 combines with J gene TRBJ2-7; TRBD1 might be the D (7 bases). V dropped 7 bases and J dropped 1 base, with 17 bases sitting between them. The germline CDR1 and CDR2 sequences are MDHEN and SYDVKM. CDR3 length: 15 residues. CDR3 sequence reads: CASKFSPGGSYEQYF. The CDR3 DNA reads as TGTGCCAGCAAGTTTAGTCCAGGGGGGTCCTACGAGCAGTACTTC.

The chain has TRBV29-1 and TRBJ2-7; TRBD2 agrees at 7 bases. Germline V gene lookup returns CDR1 SQVTM and CDR2 ANQGSEA. The CDR3 length is 12 residues. V shed 7 bases and J 2 bases; nucleotides not matched to a gene: 5. CDR3 sequence reads: CSAAGDPYEQYF. CDR3 nucleotides: TGCAGCGCCGCGGGGGATCCCTACGAGCAGTACTTC.

The CDR3 DNA sequence: TGTGCCAGCTCACCACCGGGACAGGGGGCCTCTGAAGCTTTCTTT. Its protein is CASSPPGQGASEAFF. The chain employs TRBV18 and TRBJ1-1; 12 nucleotides align to TRBD1. The length of the CDR3 is 15 residues. The ends lost 0 bases at V and 6 bases at J; junction bases unmatched: 2. Germline loops: CDR1 KGHSH, CDR2 LQKENI. Supplemented by reference TRBV18 and TRBJ1-1, the full variable domain reads NAGVMQNPRHLVRRRGQEARLRCSPMKGHSHVYWYRQLPEEGLKFMVYLQKENIIDESGMPKERFSAEFPKEGPSILRIQQVVRGDSAAYFCASSPPGQGASEAFFGQGTRLTVV.

V is TRBV30 and J is TRBJ1-3, with a tentative D call TRBD1 (5 bases). CDR1 and CDR2 from the germline V gene are GTSNPN and SVGIG (reference sequence). The ends were cut back, 0 bases at V and 0 bases at J, with 12 bases in the middle. There are 16 residues in the CDR3. CDR3 sequence (DNA): TGTGCCTGGAGTGTTCGGACAACGAGCTCTGGAAACACCATATATTTT. Protein product: CAWSVRTTSSGNTIYF. The complete variable domain, with remaining parts taken from reference TRBV30 and TRBJ1-3, reads SQTIHQWPATLVQPVGSPLSLECTVEGTSNPNLYWYRQAAGRGLQLLFYSVGIGQISSEVPQNLSASRPQDRQFILSSKKLLLSDSGFYLCAWSVRTTSSGNTIYFGEGSWLTVV.

The rearrangement joins TRBV29-1 to TRBJ2-1, with D hard to call. Germline CDR1 SQVTM, CDR2 ANQGSEA. The V gene lost 1 base and the J gene lost 5 bases, with 3 bases spanning the gap. This CDR3 spans 11 amino acids. The CDR3 sequence: CSVEGDNEQFF. CDR3 nucleotides: TGCAGCGTTGAAGGCGACAATGAGCAGTTCTTC.

The rearrangement links TRBV30 to TRBJ1-5; D gene uncertain. The CDR3 runs to 15 residues. CDR1 and CDR2 (germline): GTSNPN, SVGIG (reference sequence). V dropped 1 base and J dropped 6 bases, with 16 bases sitting between them. DNA of the CDR3: TGTGCCTGGAGTGAAAAATCCCCCCGGGGTCAGCCCCAGCATTTT. Translated, it gives CAWSEKSPRGQPQHF.

This clone was seen only a few times. This sequence joins TRBV27 and TRBJ1-1; weak D call: TRBD1 (6 bases). V was shortened by 2 bases and J by 2 bases, with 9 bases between the two germline ends. This CDR3 is 14 amino acids long. The germline V gene encodes CDR1 MNHEY and CDR2 SMNVEV (reference sequence). The CDR3 coding sequence is TGTGCCAGCAGTTTACTGGGGGCTAACACTGAAGCTTTCTTT. This translates into CASSLLGANTEAFF.

V usage is TRBV21-1 and J usage is TRBJ1-1; the table's D call, TRBD1, has no DNA check behind it. TRBV21-1 is assigned pseudogene status. The CDR3 has 15 residues. The CDR3 is CASSLQGPVNTEAFF. CDR3 DNA sequence: TGTGCCAGCAGTTTACAGGGGCCCGTGAACACTGAAGCTTTCTTT.

The CDR3 region has the DNA TGTGCCAGCAAGACATTACCCTCAGGCGCTGGAAACACCATATATTTT. Translated: CASKTLPSGAGNTIYF. The chain carries TRBV28 and TRBJ1-3; D is uncertain. This CDR3 has 16 residues. V lost 7 bases to trimming and J lost 2 bases, with 18 bases between them. Germline assignment: CDR1 MDHEN and CDR2 SYDVKM. Supplemented by reference TRBV28 and TRBJ1-3, the full variable domain reads DVKVTQSSRYLVKRTGEKVFLECVQDMDHENMFWYRQDPGLGLRLIYFSYDVKMKEKGDIPEGYSVSREKKERFSLILESASTNQTSMYLCASKTLPSGAGNTIYFGEGSWLTVV.

The chain combines TRBV27 with TRBJ2-1; D is undetermined. This CDR3 has 11 amino acids. The V end was cut by 7 bases, the J end by 3 bases, with 4 bases between. Germline lookup yields CDR1 MNHEY and CDR2 SMNVEV (reference sequence). As DNA, the CDR3 is TGTGCCAGCAACAACTACAATGAGCAGTTCTTC. Translated: CASNNYNEQFF.

V usage is TRBV6-5 and J usage is TRBJ2-3; D ambiguous. The germline V gene has CDR1 MNHEY and CDR2 SVGAGI. Deletions cut 5 bases from V and 6 bases from J, with 15 bases between. The CDR3 runs 14 residues. The CDR3 coding sequence is TGTGCCAGCAGTCGACCGGGTAGCTCGGATACGCAGTATTTT. Its translation is CASSRPGSSDTQYF.

The chain recombines TRBV29-1 with TRBJ2-1, with 8 bases aligning to TRBD1. The CDR3 spans 15 residues. J lost 2 bases, V lost 3 bases, and 6 bases had no gene match. Germline CDR1 SQVTM, CDR2 ANQGSEA. The CDR3 protein is CSVDWDRPTYNEQFF. CDR3 coding DNA: TGCAGCGTTGACTGGGACAGGCCTACCTACAATGAGCAGTTCTTC.

This clone has only a few counts. The chain carries TRBV6-5 and TRBJ2-7; 8 nucleotides line up with TRBD2. Trimming removed 6 bases from V and 3 bases from J; junction bases left unmatched: 7. CDR1 is MNHEY and CDR2 is SVGAGI in the germline V gene. The CDR3 extends over 14 amino acids. The CDR3 spells CASRSPGLVYEQYF. The CDR3 region has the DNA TGTGCCAGCAGGTCACCGGGACTAGTCTACGAGCAGTACTTC.

The chain couples TRBV6-4 to TRBJ1-1; D not certain. The ends were cut back, 4 bases at V and 6 bases at J, with 12 bases in the middle. The germline CDR1 and CDR2 sequences are MRHNA and SNTAGT. The CDR3 totals 13 residues. CDR3 region: CASSVKEGAEAFF. The DNA for the CDR3 is TGTGCCAGCAGTGTTAAGGAGGGTGCTGAAGCTTTCTTT.

The V and J genes are TRBV7-2 and TRBJ2-7; D uncertain. This CDR3 is built from 13 residues. The V end lost 2 bases, the J end lost 1 base, and 6 bases lay between the germline ends. Germline CDR1 reads SGHTA; CDR2 reads FQGNSA. CDR3: CASSLSRSYEQYF. The DNA of the CDR3 is TGTGCCAGCAGCTTAAGCCGGTCCTACGAGCAGTACTTC.

This clone was recorded a few times. The chain has TRBV29-1 and TRBJ2-1; maybe TRBD2 (5 bases). The V end lost 6 bases, the J end lost 0 bases, and 18 bases lay between the germline ends. The CDR3 covers 16 residues. CDR1 and CDR2 from the germline V gene are SQVTM and ANQGSEA. This CDR3 is CSVVLFGKSSYNEQFF. CDR3 nucleotide sequence: TGCAGCGTCGTACTCTTCGGGAAGAGCTCCTACAATGAGCAGTTCTTC.

The table lists this clone with a few counts. The chain is built from TRBV10-1 and TRBJ2-3; weak D call: TRBD1 (5 bases). Germline CDR1 and CDR2: WNHNN and SYGVQD (reference sequence). V lost 3 bases to trimming and J lost 0 bases, with 19 bases between them. There are 18 residues in the CDR3. CDR3 sequence reads: CASSEGSGRTTSTDTQYF. CDR3 coding DNA: TGCGCCAGCAGTGAAGGTTCAGGACGGACAACTAGCACAGATACGCAGTATTTT.

The chain has TRBV27 and TRBJ2-1; D gene ambiguous. Germline-derived CDR1 and CDR2 are MNHEY and SMNVEV (reference sequence). V dropped 3 bases and J dropped 0 bases, with 12 bases sitting between them. The CDR3 extends over 16 amino acids. The CDR3 loop reads CASSFNGASSYNEQFF. CDR3 DNA sequence: TGTGCCAGCAGTTTCAACGGAGCGAGCTCCTACAATGAGCAGTTCTTC.

This chain joins TRBV9 and TRBJ1-2; the D is unclear. The CDR3 runs 15 residues. The germline V gene encodes CDR1 SGDLS and CDR2 YYNGEE. Trimming shortened V by 4 bases and J by 8 bases, and 21 bases separated the two germline ends. The CDR3 protein is CASSQSSDGSGGYTF. The CDR3 nucleotides are TGTGCCAGCAGCCAATCAAGCGACGGATCGGGAGGCTACACCTTC.

The chain recombines TRBV7-9 with TRBJ2-1; 8 nucleotides match TRBD2. Germline V lookup: CDR1 SEHNR, CDR2 FQNEAQ (reference sequence). The CDR3 has 15 residues. Trimming at V came to 6 bases and at J to 4 bases, leaving 8 bases not matched to a gene. CDR3 in DNA: TGTGCCAGCAGTCCCAGCGGGAGTACATACAATGAGCAGTTCTTC. Encoded protein: CASSPSGSTYNEQFF.

This chain connects TRBV4-2 to TRBJ1-6; 10 positions match TRBD1. Losses at the gene ends were 4 bases for V and 7 bases for J; bases not matched to a gene: 1. Germline V gene lookup returns CDR1 LGHNA and CDR2 YNFKEQ. The CDR3 has 14 residues. DNA for the CDR3: TGTGCCAGCAGCCGGGGACAGGGGAATTCACCCCTCCACTTT. Translating gives CASSRGQGNSPLHF.

The rearrangement uses TRBV28 and TRBJ2-3; TRBD2 matches at 8 bases. Germline assignment: CDR1 MDHEN and CDR2 SYDVKM. With V trimmed by 7 bases and J by 4 bases, 4 bases remained unmatched. This CDR3 has 13 amino acids. CDR3 sequence reads: CASTGRAPDTQYF. The CDR3 bases are TGTGCCAGCACCGGGAGGGCCCCAGATACGCAGTATTTT.